The 14 T cell receptor beta chains listed next were all sequenced from one sample in a study of shared clonotypes between healthy human individuals. CD45RO-negative, CCR7-positively selected cells formed the naive CD8 fraction, excluding terminally differentiated effector memory CD45RA+ cells. Clones were sequenced by immunoSEQ multiplex PCR, and TCRdb holds only the in-frame ones, with some missing. The data contain about 600,000 clones, roughly 98% of them singletons. Input material: naive CD8+ T cells sorted from blood. All receptors derive from a man aged 25-45 years in good health.

This clone occurred once. The V call is TRBV11-2, the J call TRBJ1-1; D may be TRBD1 (6 bases). This CDR3 has 14 residues. Germline assignment: CDR1 SGHAT and CDR2 FQNNGV. The V gene lost 0 bases and the J gene lost 4 bases, with 9 bases spanning the gap. CDR3 sequence reads: CASSLEGGLTEAFF. The CDR3 nucleotides read TGTGCCAGCAGCTTAGAGGGGGGGCTCACTGAAGCTTTCTTT.

In this sample, this clone turned up once. This chain links TRBV11-3 with TRBJ2-1; 14 bases fit TRBD2. Per germline, CDR1 SGHNT and CDR2 YENEEA. The CDR3 runs 19 residues. Germline trimming cut 4 bases from V and 9 bases from J; bases unmatched to any gene: 17. The CDR3 nucleotides are TGTGCCAGCAGCTGGACCGGGACTAGCGGGAGTTATGACTCCAGTGAGCAGTTCTTC. Its protein is CASSWTGTSGSYDSSEQFF.

Here the CDR3 reads CASGSSGTGELFF. CDR3 coding DNA: TGTGCTAGTGGTTCTAGCGGGACCGGGGAGCTGTTTTTT. The rearrangement uses TRBV12-5 and TRBJ2-2; 8 bases match TRBD2. The germline CDR1 and CDR2 sequences are LGHNT and FRNRAP. The CDR3 totals 13 residues. The V gene end was trimmed by 4 bases and the J gene end by 5 bases; junction bases not matched to a gene: 0.

The genes are TRBV5-4 and TRBJ2-1, with TRBD1 matching 7 bases. From germline, CDR1 is SGHNT and CDR2 YYREEE (reference sequence). V trimming: 4 bases; J trimming: 2 bases; junction bases outside the gene matches: 9. The CDR3 spans 16 residues. The CDR3 sequence: CASSQTGSWTYNEQFF. DNA for the CDR3: TGTGCCAGCAGCCAGACAGGGTCTTGGACCTACAATGAGCAGTTCTTC. The full variable domain, its missing parts supplied by reference TRBV5-4 and TRBJ2-1, is ETGVTQSPTHLIKTRGQQVTLRCSSQSGHNTVSWYQQALGQGPQFIFQYYREEENGRGNFPPRFSGLQFPNYSSELNVNALELDDSALYLCASSQTGSWTYNEQFFGPGTRLTVL.

Turning to this clone: This same CDR3 is encoded by further DNA sequences in the sample. The chain recombines TRBV9 with TRBJ2-3; D not certain. Per germline, CDR1 SGDLS and CDR2 YYNGEE. Trimming took off 0 bases at V and 6 bases at J, with 5 bases between the two ends. The CDR3 contains 12 residues. CDR3 protein: CASSVVGDTQYF. The DNA for the CDR3 is TGTGCCAGCAGCGTAGTTGGTGATACGCAGTATTTT.

The chain recombines TRBV9 with TRBJ2-7, with 10 bases identical to TRBD2. This CDR3 is built from 14 residues. V was pared by 3 bases and J by 5 bases, with 5 bases of the junction left unmatched. The germline V gene has CDR1 SGDLS and CDR2 YYNGEE. As DNA, the CDR3 is TGTGCCAGCAGCGCTAGCGGGAGCTTCGACGAGCAGTACTTC. Its protein is CASSASGSFDEQYF.

This clone was recorded once. The V call is TRBV5-4, the J call TRBJ2-5; no clear D gene. The end of the DNA is better explained by TRBJ2-7, so the J call may be wrong. Germline V lookup: CDR1 SGHNT, CDR2 YYREEE (reference sequence). The CDR3 runs 15 residues. CDR3 in amino acids: CASSLGAGFRDEQYF. The CDR3 DNA follows: TGTGCCAGCAGCTTGGGCGCCGGATTTAGGGACGAGCAGTACTTC.

The chain couples TRBV9 to TRBJ2-2; D unresolved. The germline CDR1 and CDR2 sequences are SGDLS and YYNGEE. V dropped 4 bases and J dropped 2 bases, with 9 bases sitting between them. The length of the CDR3 is 14 residues. CDR3 nucleotide sequence: TGTGCCAGCAGCCCAAACCCAAACACCGGGGAGCTGTTTTTT. Translated, it gives CASSPNPNTGELFF. The variable domain in full, with the rest retrieved from reference TRBV9 and TRBJ2-2, is DSGVTQTPKHLITATGQRVTLRCSPRSGDLSVYWYQQSLDQGLQFLIQYYNGEERAKGNILERFSAQQFPDLHSELNLSSLELGDSALYFCASSPNPNTGELFFGEGSRLTVL.

This sequence joins TRBV9 and TRBJ1-4; D gene uncertain. Trimming cost V 5 bases and J 3 bases, with 8 bases left between them. Germline assignment: CDR1 SGDLS and CDR2 YYNGEE. This CDR3 has 13 residues. Here the CDR3 DNA reads TGTGCCAGCAGAGGGAAAGCTAATGAAAAACTGTTTTTT. Residues: CASRGKANEKLFF.

The V and J genes are TRBV10-2 and TRBJ2-7, with D perhaps matching TRBD2 (5 bases). V was pared by 6 bases and J by 0 bases, with 12 bases between. Per the germline V gene, CDR1 is WSHSY and CDR2 is SAAADI. The CDR3 loop spans 14 amino acids. As DNA, the CDR3 is TGCGCCAGCAGGGAGGCGACGAGCTCCTACGAGCAGTACTTC. Its protein is CASREATSSYEQYF.

The CDR3 loop is CASSQGWDLAGTEAFF. For the CDR3, the DNA is TGCGCCAGCAGCCAAGGGTGGGACTTGGCGGGGACTGAAGCTTTCTTT. This rearrangement joins TRBV4-3 to TRBJ1-1; D might be TRBD1 (5 bases). This CDR3 is built from 16 residues. Trimming shortened V by 1 base and J by 5 bases, and 17 bases separated the two germline ends. Per germline, CDR1 LGHNA and CDR2 YSLEER.

This sequence joins TRBV9 and TRBJ2-1; 12 bases line up with TRBD2. Germline V gene data show CDR1 as SGDLS and CDR2 as YYNGEE. The ends lost 4 bases at V and 3 bases at J; junction bases unmatched: 8. There are 17 residues in the CDR3. The chain's CDR3 is CASSIRLAGVGYNEQFF. The CDR3 DNA follows: TGTGCCAGCAGCATCCGACTAGCGGGAGTTGGCTACAATGAGCAGTTCTTC.

The CDR3: CASSGGQYNEQFF. The CDR3 nucleotides read TGTGCCAGCAGTGGGGGACAGTACAATGAGCAGTTCTTC. The chain joins TRBV6-1 to TRBJ2-1, with 7 positions matching TRBD1. The V and J ends lost 4 bases and 4 bases, in that order; junction bases with no gene match: 1. The germline V gene encodes CDR1 MNHNS and CDR2 SASEGT. This CDR3 has 13 residues.

A note on this clone: Different DNA sequences within this sample yield the same CDR3. The chain is built from TRBV11-2 and TRBJ2-7; D remains unclear. CDR1 is SGHAT, CDR2 FQNNGV, per germline. CDR3 size: 13 residues. The V end was cut by 5 bases, the J end by 1 base, with 9 bases between. DNA for the CDR3: TGTGCCAGCAGCCTCGGTAGGTCCTACGAGCAGTACTTC. It yields the protein CASSLGRSYEQYF. Variable domain in full (rest from reference TRBV11-2 and TRBJ2-7): EAGVAQSPRYKIIEKRQSVAFWCNPISGHATLYWYQQILGQGPKLLIQFQNNGVVDDSQLPKDRFSAERLKGVDSTLKIQPAKLEDSAVYLCASSLGRSYEQYFGPGTRLTVT.